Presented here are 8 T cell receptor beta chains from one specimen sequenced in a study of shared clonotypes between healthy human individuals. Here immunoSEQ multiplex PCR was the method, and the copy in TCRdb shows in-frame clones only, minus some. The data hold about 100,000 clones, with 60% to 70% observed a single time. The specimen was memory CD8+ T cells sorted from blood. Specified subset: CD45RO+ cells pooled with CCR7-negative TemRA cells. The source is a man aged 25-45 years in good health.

CDR3 sequence: CASSLRDSYEQYF. CDR3 nucleotide sequence: TGTGCCAGCAGTTTAAGAGACAGCTACGAGCAGTACTTC. The chain combines TRBV27 with TRBJ2-7, with D tentatively TRBD1 (5 bases). CDR1 is MNHEY and CDR2 is SMNVEV in the germline V gene (reference sequence). V lost 2 bases and J 3 bases, leaving 8 bases between the germline ends. This CDR3 is built from 13 residues.

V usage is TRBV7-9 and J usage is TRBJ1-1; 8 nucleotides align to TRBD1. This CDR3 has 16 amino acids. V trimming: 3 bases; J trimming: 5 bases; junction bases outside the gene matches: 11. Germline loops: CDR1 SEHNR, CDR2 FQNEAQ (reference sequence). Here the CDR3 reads CASSFSGTGEDTEAFF. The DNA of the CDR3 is TGTGCCAGCAGCTTTTCCGGGACAGGCGAGGATACTGAAGCTTTCTTT.

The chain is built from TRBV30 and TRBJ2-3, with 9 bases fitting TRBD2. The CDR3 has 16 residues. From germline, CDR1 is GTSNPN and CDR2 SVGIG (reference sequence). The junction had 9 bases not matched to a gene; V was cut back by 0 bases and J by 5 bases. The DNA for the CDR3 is TGTGCCTGGAGTGTACGGGTAGCGGGAGAGAGAGATACGCAGTATTTT. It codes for CAWSVRVAGERDTQYF. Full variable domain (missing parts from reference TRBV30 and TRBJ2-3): SQTIHQWPATLVQPVGSPLSLECTVEGTSNPNLYWYRQAAGRGLQLLFYSVGIGQISSEVPQNLSASRPQDRQFILSSKKLLLSDSGFYLCAWSVRVAGERDTQYFGPGTRLTVL.

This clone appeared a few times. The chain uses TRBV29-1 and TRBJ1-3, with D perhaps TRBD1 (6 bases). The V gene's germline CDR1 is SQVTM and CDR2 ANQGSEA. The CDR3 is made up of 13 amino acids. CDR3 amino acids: CSFWGGMGNTIYF. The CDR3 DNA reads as TGCAGTTTCTGGGGGGGCATGGGAAACACCATATATTTT.

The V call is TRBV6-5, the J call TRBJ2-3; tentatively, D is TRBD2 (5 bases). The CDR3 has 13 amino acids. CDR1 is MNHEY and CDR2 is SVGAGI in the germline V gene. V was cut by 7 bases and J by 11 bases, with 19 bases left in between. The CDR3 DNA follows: TGTGCCAGCACCTTCGCACCGGAGGTTATGCAGTATTTT. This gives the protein CASTFAPEVMQYF.

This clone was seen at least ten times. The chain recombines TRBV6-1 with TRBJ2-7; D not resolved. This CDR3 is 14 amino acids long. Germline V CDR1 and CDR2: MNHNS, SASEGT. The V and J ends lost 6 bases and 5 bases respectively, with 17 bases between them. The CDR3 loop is CASSPLGRNNEQYF. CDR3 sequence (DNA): TGTGCCAGCAGCCCCCTCGGACGGAACAACGAGCAGTACTTC.

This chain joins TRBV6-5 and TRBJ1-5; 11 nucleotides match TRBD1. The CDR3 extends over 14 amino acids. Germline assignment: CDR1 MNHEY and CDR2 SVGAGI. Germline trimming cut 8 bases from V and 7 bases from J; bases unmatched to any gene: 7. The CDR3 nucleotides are TGTGCCAGCGCCCCTGGGACAGGGGGGCAGCCCCAGCATTTT. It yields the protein CASAPGTGGQPQHF.

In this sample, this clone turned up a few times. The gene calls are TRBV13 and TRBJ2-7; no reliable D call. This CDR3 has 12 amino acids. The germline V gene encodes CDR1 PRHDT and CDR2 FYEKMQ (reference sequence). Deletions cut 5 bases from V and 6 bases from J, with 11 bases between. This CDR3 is CASSPADGEQYF. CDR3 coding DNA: TGTGCCAGCAGCCCCGCTGACGGCGAGCAGTACTTC.